The following is a TCR beta chain sequence with its context. CDR3 length: 14 residues. J gave up 8 bases and V 4 bases, and 5 bases lay outside the gene matches. From germline, CDR1 is SGHVS and CDR2 FNYEAQ. In terms of age and location, participants ranged from roughly 18 to 100 years and lived in about 25 US areas. Cohorts were determined from participant-reported clinical history. In the study's own analysis: Estimated nucleated cell counts came from reference gene primer amplification. TCRdb's copy holds only in-frame clones and misses some; the assay was immunoSEQ multiplex PCR. The V and J calls and clone size come from that table; D and trimming were worked out from the DNA. The data contain over 250,000 clones, around 80% of them seen just once; the ten biggest clones take up roughly 4%. The data are from a study of blood T cell repertoires in COVID-19. About the study: Sources were T cells, B-cell-depleted T cells, or PBMCs; the material itself was cDNA or gDNA.

Sequenced material: PBMCs or T cells enriched from blood (not recorded which). This receptor was identified in a man aged 25-45 years with acute COVID-19. The chain employs TRBV7-6 and TRBJ1-2; 12 nucleotides line up with TRBD1. The CDR3 protein is CASSSGTGGLGYTF. The CDR3 DNA reads as TGTGCCAGCAGCTCCGGGACAGGGGGCCTGGGCTACACCTTC.